These T cell receptor beta chains were read from a single sample in a study of OX40 agonist ivuxolimab in advanced cancers. Clones were read by immunoSEQ multiplex PCR, and TCRdb kept only the in-frame ones, dropping some. Here the sample spans over 70,000 clones, 80% to 90% being singletons. Here the sequenced sample was CD4+ or CD8+ T cells sorted from blood, taken in a trial of the OX40 agonist ivuxolimab. The receptors shown here come from an adult with an advanced solid tumor such as melanoma, head and neck, liver or kidney cancer. CDR3s leave out the opening cysteine and the closing phenylalanine or tryptophan. Each record gives: clone size, J gene, V gene, CDR3 protein. Expanded clones are given a class, and other clones once, few, many or no size at all.

abundance: NA
j_gene: TRBJ2-1
v_gene: TRBV18
CDR3aa: ASSPGAASGRPYYNEQF

abundance: NA
j_gene: TRBJ1-1
v_gene: TRBV19
CDR3aa: ASSMYSYTEAF

abundance: NA
j_gene: TRBJ2-4
v_gene: TRBV27
CDR3aa: ASSTGTLGKNIQY

abundance: large
j_gene: TRBJ2-4
v_gene: TRBV7-6
CDR3aa: ASSNGDIQY

abundance: NA
j_gene: TRBJ2-1
v_gene: TRBV27
CDR3aa: ASSLGGGIGNEQF

abundance: NA
j_gene: TRBJ2-1
v_gene: TRBV6-1
CDR3aa: ASSMDSAEQF

abundance: NA
j_gene: TRBJ2-2
v_gene: TRBV4-1
CDR3aa: ASEALSGTGGTGELF

abundance: NA
j_gene: TRBJ2-1
v_gene: TRBV2
CDR3aa: ASSLSGRAYNEQF

abundance: NA
j_gene: TRBJ2-5
v_gene: TRBV27
CDR3aa: ASHPVGKLEETQY

abundance: NA
j_gene: TRBJ2-7
v_gene: TRBV5-1
CDR3aa: ASSPEGLAYEQY

abundance: NA
j_gene: TRBJ2-7
v_gene: TRBV7-8
CDR3aa: ASSYLPSNLYEQY

abundance: NA
j_gene: TRBJ2-7
v_gene: TRBV27
CDR3aa: ASMGTGSSYEQY

abundance: NA
j_gene: TRBJ2-1
v_gene: TRBV6-6
CDR3aa: ASSYSGTEQF

abundance: NA
j_gene: TRBJ2-2
v_gene: TRBV9
CDR3aa: ASSVGGLAGSPSGELF

abundance: NA
j_gene: TRBJ1-5
v_gene: TRBV19
CDR3aa: ASKPSQSHQPQH

abundance: NA
j_gene: TRBJ1-4
v_gene: TRBV7-9
CDR3aa: ASSSPAWGSEKLF

abundance: NA
j_gene: TRBJ1-1
v_gene: TRBV13
CDR3aa: ASPGGNTEAF

abundance: NA
j_gene: TRBJ2-7
v_gene: TRBV7-9
CDR3aa: ASMQGNYEQY

abundance: NA
j_gene: TRBJ2-7
v_gene: TRBV9
CDR3aa: ASSVGLAGRYEQY

abundance: NA
j_gene: TRBJ2-7
v_gene: TRBV11-3
CDR3aa: ASSERTSGGTYEQY

abundance: NA
j_gene: TRBJ1-4
v_gene: TRBV6-1
CDR3aa: ASKGDGSIGKLF

abundance: NA
j_gene: TRBJ1-2
v_gene: TRBV25-1
CDR3aa: ASSDRGGTYGYT